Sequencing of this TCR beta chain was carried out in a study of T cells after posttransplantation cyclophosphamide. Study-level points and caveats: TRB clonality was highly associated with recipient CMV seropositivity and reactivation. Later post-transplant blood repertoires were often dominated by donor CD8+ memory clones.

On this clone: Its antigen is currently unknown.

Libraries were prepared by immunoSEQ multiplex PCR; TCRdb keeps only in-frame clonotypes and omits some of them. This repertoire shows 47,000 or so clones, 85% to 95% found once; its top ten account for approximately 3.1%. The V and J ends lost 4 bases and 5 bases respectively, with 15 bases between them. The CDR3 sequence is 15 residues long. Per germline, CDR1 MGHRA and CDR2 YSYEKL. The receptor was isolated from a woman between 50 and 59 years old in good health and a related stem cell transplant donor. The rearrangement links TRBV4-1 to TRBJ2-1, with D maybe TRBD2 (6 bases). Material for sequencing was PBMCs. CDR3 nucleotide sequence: TGCGCCAGCAGCCCCTGGACGGGGGTAGACAATGAGCAGTTCTTC. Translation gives CASSPWTGVDNEQFF.